What follows describes a single TCR beta chain. Clones were sequenced by immunoSEQ multiplex PCR, and TCRdb holds only the in-frame ones, with some missing. The sample comprises roughly 46,000 clones, 80% to 90% of which are singletons, and roughly 15% rests with the top ten. The sample is drawn from a study of blood T cell repertoires in COVID-19. In the study overall: PBMCs, B-cell-depleted T cells, or T cells were the source of the cDNA or gDNA that made up the material.

The sequence derives from a human donor in a cohort sampled during active COVID-19. The sequenced sample consisted of peripheral blood.

CDR3 amino acids: CASNPSGTHQETQYF. As DNA, the CDR3 is TGCGCCAGCAATCCCTCCGGGACACATCAAGAGACCCAGTACTTC. The chain is built from TRBV10-2 and TRBJ2-5, with D possibly being TRBD1 (6 bases). Germline CDR1 is WSHSY and CDR2 is SAAADI. V was pared by 7 bases and J by 2 bases, with 17 bases between. The CDR3 is 15 amino acids.